A selection of T cell receptor beta chains follows, all from one sample in a study of T cell responses to AZD1222 COVID-19 vaccine. Data came from immunoSEQ multiplex PCR; TCRdb stores just in-frame clones and leaves some out. The data contain 95,000 to 100,000 clones, 87% of them singletons. Sequenced material: peripheral blood, taken 28 days after the second AZD1222 dose. The source is an adult who received the AZD1222 COVID-19 vaccine. The CDR3 runs from the conserved cysteine through the conserved F or W. Clone size is given for some rows only: seen once, a few or many times, or a class if the clone is expanded.

J gene | CDR3 length | V gene | clone size | CDR3 protein
TRBJ1-1 | 16 | TRBV7-2 | NA | CASSLVGDRWDTEAFF
TRBJ1-6 | 14 | TRBV5-1 | NA | CASSFGEFNSPLHF
TRBJ2-6 | 15 | TRBV6-5 | once | CASISPGSGANVLTF
TRBJ2-5 | 13 | TRBV28 | once | CASSLEGIETQYF
TRBJ2-1 | 14 | TRBV29-1 | NA | CSVLHRTTTPTTIF
TRBJ2-7 | 12 | TRBV7-9 | NA | CASRWGEGEQYF
TRBJ1-5 | 22 | TRBV23-1 | NA | CASSQSGPSGHTNPYSNQPQHF
TRBJ2-7 | 16 | TRBV28 | NA | CASSSLTGTRVYEQYF
TRBJ2-3 | 15 | TRBV7-2 | once | CASSWNGLHTDTQYF
TRBJ1-6 | 14 | TRBV30 | NA | CAWSVPAVNSPLHF
TRBJ1-3 | 14 | TRBV4-1 | NA | CASSQESSGNTIYF
TRBJ2-7 | 14 | TRBV28 | NA | CASRGQGRLYEQYF
TRBJ1-6 | 14 | TRBV18 | NA | CASSPPDRNSPLHF
TRBJ2-2 | 21 | TRBV18 | NA | CASSPPHRLERIGSDTGELFF
TRBJ2-2 | 17 | TRBV9 | NA | CASSVGVSVTDTGELFF